This TCR beta chain was captured by sequencing in a study of blood T cell repertoires in COVID-19. About the study: COVID-19 samples collected from the United States, Italy and Spain covered acute and convalescent phases.

The germline gives CDR1 LNHDA, CDR2 SQIVND (reference sequence). The CDR3 length is 12 residues. With 5 bases clipped from V and 5 bases from J, the junction kept 1 base outside the gene matches. Participants were aged about 18 to 90 years, lived in under 25 US areas, and enrolled virtually. In assigning cohorts, the study relied on participant-reported clinical history. In the authors' workflow: Amplification with reference gene primers provided the estimates of nucleated cell counts. Clones were read by immunoSEQ multiplex PCR, and TCRdb kept only the in-frame ones, dropping some. V and J calls and clone size follow that table, whereas D and trimming were derived from the DNA. The sample carries 350,000 to 400,000 clones, 80% to 95% recorded once.

The sequencing input was PBMCs or T cells enriched from blood (not recorded which). The rearrangement joins TRBV19 to TRBJ1-2; 8 nucleotides match TRBD1. This sequence was found in a woman aged 40 to 50 who had been exposed to COVID-19. CDR3 sequence reads: CASSDRGYGYTF. CDR3 DNA sequence: TGTGCCAGTAGTGACAGGGGTTATGGCTACACCTTC.